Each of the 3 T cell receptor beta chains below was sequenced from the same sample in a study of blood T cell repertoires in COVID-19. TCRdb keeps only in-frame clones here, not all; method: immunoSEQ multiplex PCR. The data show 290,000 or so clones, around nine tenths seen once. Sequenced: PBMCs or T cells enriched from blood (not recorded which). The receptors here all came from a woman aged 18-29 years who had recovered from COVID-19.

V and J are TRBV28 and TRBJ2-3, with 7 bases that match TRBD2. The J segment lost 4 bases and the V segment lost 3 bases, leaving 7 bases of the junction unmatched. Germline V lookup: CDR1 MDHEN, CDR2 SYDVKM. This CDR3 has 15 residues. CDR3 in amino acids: CASSFGREFADTQYF. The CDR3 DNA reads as TGTGCCAGCAGTTTTGGGCGGGAGTTTGCAGATACGCAGTATTTT.

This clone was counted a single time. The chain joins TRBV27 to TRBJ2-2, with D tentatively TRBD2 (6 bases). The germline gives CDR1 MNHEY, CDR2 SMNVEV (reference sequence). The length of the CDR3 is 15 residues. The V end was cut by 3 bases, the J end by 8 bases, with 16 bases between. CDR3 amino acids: CASSFWASDGGELFF. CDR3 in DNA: TGTGCCAGCAGTTTCTGGGCTAGCGATGGGGGGGAGCTGTTTTTT.

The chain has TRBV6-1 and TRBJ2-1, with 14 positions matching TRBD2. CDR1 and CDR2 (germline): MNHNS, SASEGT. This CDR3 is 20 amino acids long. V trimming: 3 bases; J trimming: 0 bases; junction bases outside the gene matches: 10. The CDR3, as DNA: TGTGCCAGCAGTGAGCCCGGACTAGCGGGAGGACCGAGCTCCTACAATGAGCAGTTCTTC. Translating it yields CASSEPGLAGGPSSYNEQFF.